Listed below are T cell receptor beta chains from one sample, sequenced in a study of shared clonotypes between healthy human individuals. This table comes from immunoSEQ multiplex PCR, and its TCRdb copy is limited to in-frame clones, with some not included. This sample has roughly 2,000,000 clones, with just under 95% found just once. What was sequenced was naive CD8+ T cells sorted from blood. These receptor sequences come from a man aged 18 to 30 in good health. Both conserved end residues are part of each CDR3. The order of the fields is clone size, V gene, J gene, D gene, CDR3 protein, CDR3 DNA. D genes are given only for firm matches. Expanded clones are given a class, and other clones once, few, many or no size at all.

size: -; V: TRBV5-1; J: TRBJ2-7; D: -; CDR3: CASSFTGTPSEQYF; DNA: TGCGCCAGCAGCTTCACCGGGACTCCCAGCGAGCAGTACTTC
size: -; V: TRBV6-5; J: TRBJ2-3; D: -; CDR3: CASSQNPHTDTQYF; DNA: TGTGCCAGCAGCCAAAATCCCCACACAGATACGCAGTATTTT
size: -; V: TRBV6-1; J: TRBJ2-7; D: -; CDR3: CASSDSGIEQYF; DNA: TGTGCCAGCAGTGATTCAGGGATCGAGCAGTACTTC
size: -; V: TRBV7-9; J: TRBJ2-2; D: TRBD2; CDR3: CASSYGTSGSRGTGELFF; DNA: TGTGCCAGCAGCTACGGGACTAGCGGGTCCCGTGGGACCGGGGAGCTGTTTTTT
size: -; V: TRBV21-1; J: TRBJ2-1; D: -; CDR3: CASSNILAGVSNEQFF; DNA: TGTGCCAGCAGCAATATACTAGCGGGAGTCAGCAATGAGCAGTTCTTC
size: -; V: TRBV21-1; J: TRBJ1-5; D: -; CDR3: CATEINQPQHF; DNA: TGTGCCACCGAGATAAATCAGCCCCAGCATTTT
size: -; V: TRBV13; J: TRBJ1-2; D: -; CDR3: CASSYTSSYGYTF; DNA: TGTGCCAGCAGCTACACTTCTAGCTATGGCTACACCTTC
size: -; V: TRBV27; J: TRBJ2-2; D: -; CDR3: CASSPRGTQGPGELFF; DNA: TGTGCCAGCAGTCCAAGGGGGACCCAGGGGCCGGGGGAGCTGTTTTTT
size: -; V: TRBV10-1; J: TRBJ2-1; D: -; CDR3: CASSESTGQTYNEQFF; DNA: TGCGCCAGCAGTGAGTCGACCGGACAGACCTACAATGAGCAGTTCTTC
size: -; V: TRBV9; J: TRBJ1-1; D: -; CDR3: CASSALNFGTEAFF; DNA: TGTGCCAGCAGCGCCCTAAACTTCGGCACTGAAGCTTTCTTT
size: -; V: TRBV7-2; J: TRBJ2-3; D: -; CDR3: CASNRGGAIGTDTQYF; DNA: TGTGCCAGCAACCGAGGGGGGGCAATCGGCACAGATACGCAGTATTTT
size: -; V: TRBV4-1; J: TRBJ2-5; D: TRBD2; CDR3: CASSQGWGGEQETQYF; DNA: TGCGCCAGCAGCCAAGGCTGGGGGGGTGAACAAGAGACCCAGTACTTC
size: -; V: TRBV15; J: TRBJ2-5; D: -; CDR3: CATSRVGWGEGETQYF; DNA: TGTGCCACCAGCAGAGTAGGGTGGGGGGAAGGAGAGACCCAGTACTTC
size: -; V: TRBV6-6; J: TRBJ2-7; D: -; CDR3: CASSYPDRSEQYF; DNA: TGTGCCAGCAGTTACCCTGACAGGTCCGAGCAGTACTTC
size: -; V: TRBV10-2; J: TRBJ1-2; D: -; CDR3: CASSDTAMGYTF; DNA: TGCGCCAGCAGTGACACAGCAATGGGCTACACCTTC
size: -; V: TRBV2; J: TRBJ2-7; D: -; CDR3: CASSDFFYEQYF; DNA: TGTGCCAGCAGTGACTTTTTCTACGAGCAGTACTTC
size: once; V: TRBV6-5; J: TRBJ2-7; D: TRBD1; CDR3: CASSSDRDDEQYF; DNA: TGTGCCAGCAGTTCGGACAGGGACGACGAGCAGTACTTC
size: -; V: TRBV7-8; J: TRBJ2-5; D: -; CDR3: CASSPPEGTLQETQYF; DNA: TGTGCCAGCAGCCCCCCAGAGGGGACCCTCCAAGAGACCCAGTACTTC
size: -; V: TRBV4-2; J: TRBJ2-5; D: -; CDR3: CASSRSFEETQYF; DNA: TGTGCCAGCAGTCGTTCCTTCGAAGAGACCCAGTACTTC
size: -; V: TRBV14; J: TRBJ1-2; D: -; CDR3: CASSHPQGSGYTF; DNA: TGTGCCAGCAGTCACCCCCAGGGGAGTGGCTACACCTTC
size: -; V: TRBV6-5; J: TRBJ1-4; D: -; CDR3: CASSPFEFGDEKLFF; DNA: TGTGCCAGCAGTCCCTTCGAGTTCGGCGACGAAAAACTGTTTTTT
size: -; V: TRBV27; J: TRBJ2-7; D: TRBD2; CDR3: CASSLYSAPGGGGHEQYF; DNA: TGTGCCAGCAGTTTATATTCCGCCCCGGGAGGGGGGGGCCACGAGCAGTACTTC
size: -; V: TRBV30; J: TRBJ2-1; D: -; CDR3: CAWSVGSDEQFF; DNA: TGTGCCTGGAGTGTCGGTTCTGATGAGCAGTTCTTC
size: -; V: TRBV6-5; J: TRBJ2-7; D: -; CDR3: CASSYSTRIYEQYF; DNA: TGTGCCAGCAGTTACTCGACCAGAATCTACGAGCAGTACTTC
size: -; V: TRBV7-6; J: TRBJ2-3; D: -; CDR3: CASSNPLGGTDTQYF; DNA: TGTGCCAGCAGCAACCCCTTGGGGGGCACAGATACGCAGTATTTT
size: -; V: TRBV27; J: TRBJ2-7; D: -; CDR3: CASSPSIAYEQYF; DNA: TGTGCCAGCAGTCCTTCTATAGCCTACGAGCAGTACTTC
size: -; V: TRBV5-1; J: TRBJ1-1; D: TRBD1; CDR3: CASSSTGPNTEAFF; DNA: TGCGCCAGCAGCTCGACAGGGCCCAACACTGAAGCTTTCTTT
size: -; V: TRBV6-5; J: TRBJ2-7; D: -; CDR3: CASRHRDGLYEQYF; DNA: TGTGCCAGCAGGCACCGGGACGGACTCTACGAGCAGTACTTC
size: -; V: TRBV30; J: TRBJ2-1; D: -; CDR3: CAWSIGTVSYNEQFF; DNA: TGTGCCTGGAGTATTGGAACTGTGTCATACAATGAGCAGTTCTTC
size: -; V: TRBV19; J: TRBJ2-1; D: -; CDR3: CASSTVGYNEQFF; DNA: TGTGCCAGTAGTACGGTTGGCTACAATGAGCAGTTCTTC
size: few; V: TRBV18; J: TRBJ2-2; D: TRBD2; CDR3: CASSPPGLENTGELFF; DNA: TGTGCCAGCTCACCCCCGGGACTAGAAAACACCGGGGAGCTGTTTTTT
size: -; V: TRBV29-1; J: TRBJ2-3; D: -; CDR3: CSVWTTDGTDTQYF; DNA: TGCAGCGTTTGGACCACAGACGGCACCGATACGCAGTATTTT
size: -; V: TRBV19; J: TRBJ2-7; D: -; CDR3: CASSTRPGEGSYEQYF; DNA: TGTGCCAGTAGTACCCGACCAGGAGAAGGCTCCTACGAGCAGTACTTC
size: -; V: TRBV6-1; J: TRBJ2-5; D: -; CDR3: CASSDGQSFGLTQYF; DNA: TGTGCCAGCAGTGACGGGCAGTCCTTTGGTCTGACCCAGTACTTC
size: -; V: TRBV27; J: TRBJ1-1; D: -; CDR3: CASSLGVRETEAFF; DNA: TGTGCCAGCAGTTTGGGGGTTAGGGAGACTGAAGCTTTCTTT
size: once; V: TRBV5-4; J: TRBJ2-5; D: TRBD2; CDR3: CASSMGTSGRAVETQYF; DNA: TGTGCCAGCAGCATGGGGACTAGCGGGAGGGCGGTGGAGACCCAGTACTTC
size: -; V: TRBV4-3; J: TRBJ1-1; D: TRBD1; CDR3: CASSPYRGTGTEAFF; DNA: TGCGCCAGCAGCCCGTACAGGGGAACGGGCACTGAAGCTTTCTTT
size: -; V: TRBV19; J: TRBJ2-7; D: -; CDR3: CASSGGLSYEQYF; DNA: TGTGCCAGTTCCGGGGGGCTCTCCTACGAGCAGTACTTC
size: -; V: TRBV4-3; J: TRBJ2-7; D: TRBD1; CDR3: CASSQGQGGEYEQYF; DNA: TGCGCCAGCAGCCAAGGACAGGGGGGCGAATACGAGCAGTACTTC
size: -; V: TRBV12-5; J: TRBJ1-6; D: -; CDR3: CASARPGSYNSPLHF; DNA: TGTGCTAGTGCCCGGCCAGGCTCCTATAATTCACCCCTCCACTTT
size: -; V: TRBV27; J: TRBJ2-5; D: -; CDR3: CASSFAPGETQYF; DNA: TGTGCCAGCAGTTTTGCCCCTGGGGAGACCCAGTACTTC
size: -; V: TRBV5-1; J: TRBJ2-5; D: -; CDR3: CASSSLDGREETQYF; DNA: TGCGCCAGCAGCAGCTTGGATGGCAGGGAAGAGACCCAGTACTTC
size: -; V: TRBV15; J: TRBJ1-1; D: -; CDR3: CATSTVKGRGPENTEAFF; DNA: TGTGCCACCAGCACCGTAAAGGGTAGAGGCCCGGAGAACACTGAAGCTTTCTTT
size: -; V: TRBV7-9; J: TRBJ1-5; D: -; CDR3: CASSSQGQPQHF; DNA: TGTGCCAGCAGCTCGCAAGGACAGCCCCAGCATTTT
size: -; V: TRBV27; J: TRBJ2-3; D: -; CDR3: CASSFRGTDTQYF; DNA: TGTGCCAGCAGTTTCCGAGGGACAGATACGCAGTATTTT
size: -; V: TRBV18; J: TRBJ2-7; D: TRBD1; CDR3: CASSPGQGAYEQYF; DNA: TGTGCCAGCTCACCCGGACAGGGGGCCTACGAGCAGTACTTC
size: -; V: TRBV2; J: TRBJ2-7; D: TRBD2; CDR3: CASGEGGSYEQYF; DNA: TGTGCCAGCGGGGAGGGTGGCTCCTACGAGCAGTACTTC
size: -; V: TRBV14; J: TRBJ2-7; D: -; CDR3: CASSQDSTIEGGEQYF; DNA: TGTGCCAGCAGCCAAGACTCTACCATTGAGGGGGGCGAGCAGTACTTC
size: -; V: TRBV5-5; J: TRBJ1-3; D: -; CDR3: CASSLGTVPSGNTIYF; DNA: TGTGCCAGCAGCTTGGGGACCGTACCCTCTGGAAACACCATATATTTT
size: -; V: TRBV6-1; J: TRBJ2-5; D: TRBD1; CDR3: CASSEIIAGGWETQYF; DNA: TGTGCCAGCAGTGAAATAATAGCAGGGGGCTGGGAGACCCAGTACTTC
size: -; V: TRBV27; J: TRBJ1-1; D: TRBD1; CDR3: CASSLSQGGTEAFF; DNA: TGTGCCAGCAGTTTAAGCCAGGGGGGGACTGAAGCTTTCTTT
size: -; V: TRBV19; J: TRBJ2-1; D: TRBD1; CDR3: CASSTPGTVYNEQFF; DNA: TGTGCCAGTAGCACCCCCGGGACAGTCTACAATGAGCAGTTCTTC
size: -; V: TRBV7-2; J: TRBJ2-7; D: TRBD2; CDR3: CASIPRGGGIYEQYF; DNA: TGTGCCAGCATCCCACGCGGGGGTGGGATCTACGAGCAGTACTTC
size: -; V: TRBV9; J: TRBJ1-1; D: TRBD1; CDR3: CASRGPDRDTEAFF; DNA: TGTGCCAGCAGGGGACCAGACAGGGACACTGAAGCTTTCTTT
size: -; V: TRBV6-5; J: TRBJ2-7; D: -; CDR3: CASSYNPSGSEQYF; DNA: TGTGCCAGCAGTTACAATCCAAGCGGGTCCGAGCAGTACTTC
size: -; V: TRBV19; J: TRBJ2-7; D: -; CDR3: CASSPGVPYEQYF; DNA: TGTGCCAGTAGTCCAGGGGTCCCCTACGAGCAGTACTTC
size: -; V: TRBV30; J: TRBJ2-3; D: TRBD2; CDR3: CAWDGGDTQYF; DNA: TGTGCCTGGGACGGGGGGGATACGCAGTATTTT